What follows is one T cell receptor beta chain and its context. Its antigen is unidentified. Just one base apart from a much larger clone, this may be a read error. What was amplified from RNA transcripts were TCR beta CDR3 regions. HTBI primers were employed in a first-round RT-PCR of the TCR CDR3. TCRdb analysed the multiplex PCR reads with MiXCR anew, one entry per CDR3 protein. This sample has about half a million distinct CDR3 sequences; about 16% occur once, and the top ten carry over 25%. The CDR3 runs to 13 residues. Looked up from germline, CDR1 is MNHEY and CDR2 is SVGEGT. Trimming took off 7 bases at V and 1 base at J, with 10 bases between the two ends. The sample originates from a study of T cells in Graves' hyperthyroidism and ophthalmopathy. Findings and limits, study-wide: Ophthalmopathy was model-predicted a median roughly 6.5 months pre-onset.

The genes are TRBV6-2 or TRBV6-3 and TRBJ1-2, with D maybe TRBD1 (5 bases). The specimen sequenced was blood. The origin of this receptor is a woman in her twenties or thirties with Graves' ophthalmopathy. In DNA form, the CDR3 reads TGTGCCAGCAAGCCGACAGTTAACTATGGCTACACCTTC. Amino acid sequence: CASKPTVNYGYTF.